This T cell receptor beta chain stems from a study of blood T cell repertoires in COVID-19. Losses at the gene ends were 4 bases for V and 4 bases for J; bases not matched to a gene: 9. The length of the CDR3 is 16 residues. CDR1 SEHNR and CDR2 FQNEAQ come from the germline V gene (reference sequence). Data came from immunoSEQ multiplex PCR; TCRdb stores just in-frame clones and leaves some out. The sample carries 39,000 or so clones, approximately 85% recorded once. This clone appeared a few times. V and J are TRBV7-9 and TRBJ1-5; 8 bases agree with TRBD1. This TCR was sampled from a man aged 40-49 years with active or convalescent COVID-19. The material sequenced was peripheral blood. Here the CDR3 reads CASSSGTGSGNQPQHF. The CDR3, as DNA: TGTGCCAGCAGCTCAGGGACAGGCTCCGGGAATCAGCCCCAGCATTTT.